These 11 T cell receptor beta chains were sequenced from one sample in a study of OX40 agonist ivuxolimab in advanced cancers. Only in-frame clones appear in the TCRdb table, and some are missing; sequencing was by immunoSEQ multiplex PCR. In the table there are about 61,000 clones, around 87% of which are singletons. The sequencing here drew on CD4+ or CD8+ T cells sorted from blood, taken in a trial of the OX40 agonist ivuxolimab. The origin of the receptors is an adult with an advanced solid tumor such as melanoma, head and neck, liver or kidney cancer.

This clone is categorized as medium-sized. The V call is TRBV10-2, the J call TRBJ1-2; 7 bases agree with TRBD1. With 2 bases clipped from V and 4 bases from J, the junction kept 10 bases outside the gene matches. The CDR3 runs 16 residues. Germline V lookup: CDR1 WSHSY, CDR2 SAAADI. CDR3 loop: CASSERAVGGSYGYTF. The CDR3 nucleotides are TGCGCCAGCAGTGAGAGGGCGGTAGGGGGCTCCTATGGCTACACCTTC.

The rearrangement uses TRBV11-2 and TRBJ1-1, with TRBD1 matching over 7 bases. This CDR3 is built from 15 residues. Germline loops: CDR1 SGHAT, CDR2 FQNNGV. V lost 3 bases to trimming and J lost 1 base; unmatched junction nucleotides: 5. Here the CDR3 reads CASSFTGARNTEAFF. Here the CDR3 DNA reads TGTGCCAGCAGCTTTACAGGGGCACGGAACACTGAAGCTTTCTTT.

V usage is TRBV6-6 and J usage is TRBJ1-5, with a possible D match to TRBD1 (6 bases). V lost 7 bases and J 4 bases, leaving 14 bases between the germline ends. The CDR3 runs 14 residues. The germline V gene has CDR1 MNHNY and CDR2 SVGAGI (reference sequence). CDR3: CASTRQEANQPQHF. The CDR3 DNA sequence: TGTGCCAGCACCCGACAGGAGGCAAATCAGCCCCAGCATTTT.

This rearrangement joins TRBV9 to TRBJ2-7; weak D call: TRBD2 (5 bases). This CDR3 has 15 residues. The V gene lost 2 bases and the J gene lost 6 bases, with 18 bases spanning the gap. Germline-derived CDR1 and CDR2 are SGDLS and YYNGEE. The CDR3 sequence: CASSVYDYVTSEQYF. DNA for the CDR3: TGTGCCAGCAGCGTGTATGACTACGTCACCTCCGAGCAGTACTTC.

This chain links TRBV5-8 with TRBJ2-7; possibly TRBD1 or TRBD2 for D (5 bases each). This CDR3 comprises 15 residues. V lost 1 base and J 1 base, leaving 12 bases between the germline ends. Looked up from germline, CDR1 is SGHTS and CDR2 is YDEGEE. CDR3 DNA: TGTGCCAGCAGCTTGTTTTCGGGGACGTCCTACGAGCAGTACTTC. Translation: CASSLFSGTSYEQYF.

This chain joins TRBV6-1 and TRBJ1-6, with 9 bases aligning to TRBD1. Germline CDR1 reads MNHNS; CDR2 reads SASEGT. CDR3 length: 14 residues. V dropped 5 bases and J dropped 8; count of bases not matched to a gene: 4. DNA for the CDR3: TGTGCCAGCAGTTTAGGACAGGGGTATTCACCCCTCCACTTT. Protein product: CASSLGQGYSPLHF.

This sequence joins TRBV11-2 and TRBJ2-3; TRBD1 might be the D (6 bases). Germline loops: CDR1 SGHAT, CDR2 FQNNGV. With 5 bases removed from V and 4 bases from J, the gap between germline ends came to 13 bases. The CDR3 length is 14 residues. The CDR3 DNA reads as TGTGCCAGCAGCCTACAGGGTTATTCAGATACGCAGTATTTT. As protein: CASSLQGYSDTQYF.

The rearrangement uses TRBV11-1 and TRBJ2-4; D gene uncertain. V lost 6 bases and J 0 bases, leaving 18 bases between the germline ends. This CDR3 is 17 amino acids long. Germline V CDR1 and CDR2: SGHAT, FQDESV (reference sequence). CDR3 DNA: TGTGCCAGCAGTCTTTGGCCGCGAAAAATAGCCAAAAACATTCAGTACTTC. It is translated as CASSLWPRKIAKNIQYF. Looking up the rest from reference TRBV11-1 and TRBJ2-4 gives the full variable domain: EAEVAQSPRYKITEKSQAVAFWCDPISGHATLYWYRQILGQGPELLVQFQDESVVDDSQLPKDRFSAERLKGVDSTLKIQPAELGDSAMYLCASSLWPRKIAKNIQYFGAGTRLSVL.

The rearrangement uses TRBV2 and TRBJ1-3; D remains ambiguous. The CDR3 length is 13 residues. Germline assignment: CDR1 SNHLY and CDR2 FYNNEI. V shed 4 bases and J shed 3 bases, with 7 bases lying between them. DNA for the CDR3: TGTGCCAGCAGTGGTGGTATTGGAAACACCATATATTTT. It codes for CASSGGIGNTIYF. The full variable domain, rest sourced from reference TRBV2 and TRBJ1-3, is EPEVTQTPSHQVTQMGQEVILRCVPISNHLYFYWYRQILGQKVEFLVSFYNNEISEKSEIFDDQFSVERPDGSNFTLKIRSTKLEDSAMYFCASSGGIGNTIYFGEGSWLTVV.

This clone was seen more than once but under ten times. The chain uses TRBV9 and TRBJ2-7, with 8 bases fitting TRBD2. The CDR3 totals 15 residues. The germline V gene encodes CDR1 SGDLS and CDR2 YYNGEE. Trimming removed 0 bases from V and 3 bases from J; junction bases left unmatched: 5. CDR3 sequence: CASSVDASGRYEQYF. The CDR3 region has the DNA TGTGCCAGCAGCGTAGACGCTAGCGGGCGCTACGAGCAGTACTTC.

The chain links TRBV5-6 to TRBJ1-6, with D hard to call. This CDR3 is built from 14 residues. Germline CDR1 and CDR2: SGHDT and YYEEEE. The V gene lost 2 bases and the J gene lost 9 bases, with 12 bases spanning the gap. The CDR3 spells CASSLGLNGSPLHF. The CDR3 DNA follows: TGTGCCAGCAGCTTAGGCCTGAACGGTTCACCCCTCCACTTT.